The rows below give T cell receptor beta chains drawn from one sample of a study of T cell responses to AZD1222 COVID-19 vaccine. Clones were read by immunoSEQ multiplex PCR, and TCRdb kept only the in-frame ones, dropping some. Of approximately 150,000 clones in the sample, roughly 88% were seen once. The specimen comprised peripheral blood, sampled 28 days after the second AZD1222 dose. The receptors shown here come from an adult who received the AZD1222 COVID-19 vaccine. The CDR3 runs from the conserved cysteine through the conserved F or W. A D gene is named only where the DNA matches it firmly. Not all rows give a size; the values are once, few, many and, for expanded clones, a class.

CDR3 length | J gene | V gene | clone size | D gene | CDR3 DNA | CDR3 protein
14 | TRBJ1-2 | TRBV9 | . | TRBD1 | TGTGCCAGCAGCGTAGACGGGACAGACTATGGCTACACCTTC | CASSVDGTDYGYTF
16 | TRBJ2-1 | TRBV6-5 | . | TRBD1 | TGTGCCAGCAGTTACGCTTCGACAGGGGGGAGAAATGAGCAGTTCTTC | CASSYASTGGRNEQFF
14 | TRBJ2-2 | TRBV29-1 | . | . | TGCAGCGCAGTTAGGCAGGGTGGGGCCGGGGAGCTGTTTTTT | CSAVRQGGAGELFF
15 | TRBJ1-5 | TRBV19 | . | . | TGTGCCAGTAGCCCCGGACAGTATAGCAATCAGCCCCAGCATTTT | CASSPGQYSNQPQHF
12 | TRBJ2-3 | TRBV9 | . | . | TGTGCCAGCAGCGGGCTCACAGATACGCAGTATTTT | CASSGLTDTQYF
15 | TRBJ1-1 | TRBV3-1/TRBV3-2 | . | TRBD1 | TGTGCCAGCAGAGACAGGGGGCGTGTGACCACTGAAGCTTTCTTT | CASRDRGRVTTEAFF
16 | TRBJ2-3 | TRBV14 | once | . | TGTGCCAGCAGCCAAGGCTGGGGGGGGCAGACAGATACGCAGTATTTT | CASSQGWGGQTDTQYF
15 | TRBJ2-7 | TRBV7-2 | once | . | TGTGCCAGCAGCTTAGAAGGGACAAGCTCCTACGAGCAGTACTTC | CASSLEGTSSYEQYF
15 | TRBJ1-1 | TRBV6-5 | . | . | TGTGCCAGCAGTTACTCGGGCGCTTCGAACACTGAAGCTTTCTTT | CASSYSGASNTEAFF
13 | TRBJ2-2 | TRBV27 | . | . | TGTGCCAGCTGCCTAAGAGGCACCGGGGAGCTGTTTTTT | CASCLRGTGELFF
14 | TRBJ2-7 | TRBV2 | . | . | TGTGCCAGCAGGGCAACCGGACCCGGAGGCGAGCAGTACTTC | CASRATGPGGEQYF
13 | TRBJ1-1 | TRBV2 | . | . | TGTGCCAGCAGGATCGCGGGGGAAACTGAAGCTTTCTTT | CASRIAGETEAFF
13 | TRBJ1-1 | TRBV10-2 | . | . | TGCGCCAGCCTTGGTCAGGTGAACACTGAAGCTTTCTTT | CASLGQVNTEAFF
14 | TRBJ1-1 | TRBV7-3 | . | . | TGTGCCAGCAGCTCCCAGGGGCGGAACACTGAAGCTTTCTTT | CASSSQGRNTEAFF
14 | TRBJ1-5 | TRBV28 | . | . | TGTGCCAGCAGTCTCACAGGGAGCAATCAGCCCCAGCATTTT | CASSLTGSNQPQHF
13 | TRBJ1-5 | TRBV3-1/TRBV3-2 | . | TRBD1 | TGTGCCAGCAGCGCGGGACAGGGAATGCCCCAGCATTTT | CASSAGQGMPQHF
14 | TRBJ1-1 | TRBV5-1 | . | TRBD1 | TGCGCCAGCAGCAGCACAGGGGGGAGCACTGAAGCTTTCTTT | CASSSTGGSTEAFF